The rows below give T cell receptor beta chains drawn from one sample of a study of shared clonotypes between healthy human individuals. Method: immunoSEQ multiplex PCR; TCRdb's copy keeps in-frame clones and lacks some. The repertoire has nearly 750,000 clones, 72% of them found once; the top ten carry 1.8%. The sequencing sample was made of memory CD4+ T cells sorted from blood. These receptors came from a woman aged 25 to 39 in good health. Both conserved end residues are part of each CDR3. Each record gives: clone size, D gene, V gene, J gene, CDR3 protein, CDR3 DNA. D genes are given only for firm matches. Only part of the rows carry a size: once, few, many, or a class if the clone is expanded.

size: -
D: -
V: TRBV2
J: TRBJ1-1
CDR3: CATRPGNTEAFF
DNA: TGTGCCACCCGACCGGGGAACACTGAAGCTTTCTTT

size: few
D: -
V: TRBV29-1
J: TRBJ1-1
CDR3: CSVTLQLMNTEAFF
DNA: TGCAGCGTTACGCTACAGCTGATGAACACTGAAGCTTTCTTT

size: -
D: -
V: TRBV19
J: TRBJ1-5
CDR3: CASSIVRSLSQPQHF
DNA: TGTGCCAGTAGTATAGTGAGGAGCTTGAGCCAGCCCCAGCATTTT

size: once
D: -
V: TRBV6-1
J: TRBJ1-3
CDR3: CAISEWKGSSGNTIYF
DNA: TGTGCCATCAGTGAGTGGAAAGGTTCCTCTGGAAACACCATATATTTT

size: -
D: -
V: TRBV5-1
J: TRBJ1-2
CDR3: CASSLGPAKGGYGYTF
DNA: TGCGCCAGCAGCTTGGGGCCAGCCAAGGGCGGCTATGGCTACACCTTC

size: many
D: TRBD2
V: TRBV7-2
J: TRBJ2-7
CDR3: CASSLWAGGSYEQYF
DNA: TGTGCCAGCAGCTTATGGGCGGGAGGAAGCTACGAGCAGTACTTC

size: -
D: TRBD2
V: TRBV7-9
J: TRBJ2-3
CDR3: CASSSGTSRPDTQYF
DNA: TGTGCCAGCAGCTCCGGGACTAGCCGCCCAGATACGCAGTATTTT

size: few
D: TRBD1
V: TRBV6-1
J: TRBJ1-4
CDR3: CASSEVGQGFNEKLFF
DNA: TGTGCCAGCAGTGAAGTTGGACAGGGGTTTAATGAAAAACTGTTTTTT

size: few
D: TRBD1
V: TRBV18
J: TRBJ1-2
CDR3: CASSPIQGEDGYTF
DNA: TGTGCCAGCTCACCGATTCAGGGGGAAGATGGCTACACCTTC

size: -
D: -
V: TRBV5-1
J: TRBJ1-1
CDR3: CASRGNLNTEAFF
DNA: TGCGCCAGCAGAGGTAATTTGAACACTGAAGCTTTCTTT

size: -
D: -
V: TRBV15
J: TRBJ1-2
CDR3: CATSPGGSLYGYTF
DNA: TGTGCCACCAGCCCCGGGGGCTCCCTCTATGGCTACACCTTC

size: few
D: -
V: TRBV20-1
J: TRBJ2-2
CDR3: CSARATGELFF
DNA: TGCAGTGCGCGGGCCACCGGGGAGCTGTTTTTT

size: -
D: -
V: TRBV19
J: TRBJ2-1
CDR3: CASSIDGSRITYNEQFF
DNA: TGTGCCAGTAGTATAGATGGCAGCCGGATCACCTACAATGAGCAGTTCTTC

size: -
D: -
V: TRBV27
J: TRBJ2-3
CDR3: CASSPGFTSTDTQYF
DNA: TGTGCCAGCAGTCCCGGTTTTACTAGCACAGATACGCAGTATTTT

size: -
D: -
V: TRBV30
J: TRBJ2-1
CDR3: CAWRRKSSFYNEQFF
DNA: TGTGCCTGGAGGAGAAAATCAAGTTTCTACAATGAGCAGTTCTTC

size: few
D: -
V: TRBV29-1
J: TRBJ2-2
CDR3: CSVEVGGRGRAGELFF
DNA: TGCAGCGTTGAAGTGGGCGGCAGGGGCCGGGCCGGGGAGCTGTTTTTT

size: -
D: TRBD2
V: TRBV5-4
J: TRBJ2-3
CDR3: CASSAYLAGGITDTQYF
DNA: TGTGCCAGCAGCGCTTATTTAGCGGGAGGGATCACAGATACGCAGTATTTT

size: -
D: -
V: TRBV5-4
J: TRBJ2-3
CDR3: CASSLFSTDTQYF
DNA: TGTGCCAGCAGCTTATTTAGCACAGATACGCAGTATTTT

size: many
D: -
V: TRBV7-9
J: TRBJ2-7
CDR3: CASSQYYEQYF
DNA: TGTGCCAGCAGCCAATACTACGAGCAGTACTTC

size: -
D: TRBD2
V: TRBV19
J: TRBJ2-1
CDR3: CASSMSGRAGTEQFF
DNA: TGTGCCAGTAGTATGTCTGGGAGGGCCGGGACTGAGCAGTTCTTC

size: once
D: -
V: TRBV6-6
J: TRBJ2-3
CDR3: CASRINLGADTQYF
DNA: TGTGCCAGCAGAATTAATCTCGGGGCAGATACGCAGTATTTT

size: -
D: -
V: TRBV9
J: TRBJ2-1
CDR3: CASAILRDSQYNEQFF
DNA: TGTGCCAGCGCCATTCTCCGGGACTCCCAATACAATGAGCAGTTCTTC